The rows below give T cell receptor beta chains drawn from one sample of a study of CD8+ T cells in alopecia areata. Sequenced by immunoSEQ multiplex PCR; TCRdb stores in-frame clones only, minus some. The repertoire holds around 100,000 clones, more than 75% seen once, with approximately 12% in the top ten. This specimen was CD8+ T cells sorted from blood, taken between weeks 30 and 35, from a patient treated with tofacitinib. Receptors originate from a human donor with alopecia areata. Both conserved end residues are part of each CDR3. Each record gives: clone size, D gene, J gene, V gene, CDR3 protein, CDR3 DNA. A D gene is named only where the DNA matches it firmly. Clone size is shown for a subset of rows, as once, few, many or a class of expanded clone.

size: -
D: -
J: TRBJ1-6
V: TRBV19
CDR3: CASTYSDGSYNSPLHF
DNA: TGTGCCAGTACCTATTCCGACGGCTCCTATAATTCACCCCTCCACTTT

size: -
D: -
J: TRBJ2-7
V: TRBV27
CDR3: CASSWGLGHEQYF
DNA: TGTGCCAGCAGTTGGGGACTGGGACACGAGCAGTACTTC

size: -
D: -
J: TRBJ2-1
V: TRBV27
CDR3: CASSLADSYNEQFF
DNA: TGTGCCAGCAGTTTAGCGGACTCCTACAATGAGCAGTTCTTC

size: -
D: TRBD2
J: TRBJ2-7
V: TRBV7-9
CDR3: CASSSWASGRRRFVYEQYF
DNA: TGTGCCAGCAGCTCGTGGGCTAGCGGGAGGAGGAGGTTCGTGTACGAGCAGTACTTC

size: -
D: TRBD2
J: TRBJ2-2
V: TRBV27
CDR3: CASSTVSLAATGELFF
DNA: TGTGCCAGCAGTACGGTGAGCCTAGCGGCTACCGGGGAGCTGTTTTTT

size: -
D: TRBD1
J: TRBJ2-5
V: TRBV29-1
CDR3: CSVEGTGGWEETQYF
DNA: TGCAGCGTTGAGGGGACAGGGGGATGGGAAGAGACCCAGTACTTC

size: -
D: -
J: TRBJ2-1
V: TRBV4-1
CDR3: CASSQVDSYNEQFF
DNA: TGCGCCAGCAGCCAAGTGGACAGCTACAATGAGCAGTTCTTC

size: -
D: TRBD1
J: TRBJ2-5
V: TRBV30
CDR3: CAWSRTGIETQYF
DNA: TGTGCCTGGAGTAGGACAGGGATTGAGACCCAGTACTTC

size: -
D: -
J: TRBJ1-5
V: TRBV27
CDR3: CASSSLPDSHNQPQHF
DNA: TGTGCCAGCAGTTCCCTGCCCGACAGCCACAATCAGCCCCAGCATTTT

size: -
D: -
J: TRBJ2-7
V: TRBV27
CDR3: CASSYRAGREQYF
DNA: TGTGCCAGCAGTTATAGGGCAGGGAGGGAGCAGTACTTC

size: -
D: TRBD2
J: TRBJ2-3
V: TRBV29-1
CDR3: CSVEDFGGRGYTQYF
DNA: TGCAGCGTTGAAGACTTTGGCGGGAGGGGATATACGCAGTATTTT

size: -
D: -
J: TRBJ1-5
V: TRBV30
CDR3: CAWSEGYGNQPQHF
DNA: TGTGCCTGGAGTGAAGGGTACGGCAATCAGCCCCAGCATTTT

size: once
D: -
J: TRBJ2-2
V: TRBV4-1
CDR3: CASGTANTGELFF
DNA: TGCGCCAGCGGGACCGCTAACACCGGGGAGCTGTTTTTT

size: -
D: TRBD1
J: TRBJ2-7
V: TRBV29-1
CDR3: CSVDPGTGDYEQYF
DNA: TGCAGCGTTGACCCCGGGACAGGGGACTACGAGCAGTACTTC

size: -
D: TRBD2
J: TRBJ2-3
V: TRBV5-4
CDR3: CASSTHGGSTTDTQYF
DNA: TGTGCCAGCAGCACCCACGGGGGGAGTACCACAGATACGCAGTATTTT

size: -
D: -
J: TRBJ1-1
V: TRBV11-2
CDR3: CASSLLPPGPNTEAFF
DNA: TGTGCCAGCAGCTTACTTCCCCCAGGCCCGAACACTGAAGCTTTCTTT

size: -
D: TRBD1
J: TRBJ1-1
V: TRBV29-1
CDR3: CSVRRGRDTEAFF
DNA: TGCAGCGTCCGCAGGGGGCGCGACACTGAAGCTTTCTTT

size: -
D: -
J: TRBJ2-1
V: TRBV29-1
CDR3: CSVDLFRQAEKLF
DNA: TGCAGCGTTGACCTTTTCCGACAGGCTGAGAAGCTCTTC

size: -
D: -
J: TRBJ2-7
V: TRBV6-5
CDR3: CASSYSSSYEQYF
DNA: TGTGCCAGCAGTTACTCGTCCTCCTACGAGCAGTACTTC

size: -
D: TRBD1
J: TRBJ2-2
V: TRBV7-9
CDR3: CASSSHPTGDTGELFF
DNA: TGTGCCAGCAGTTCTCATCCGACAGGGGACACCGGGGAGCTGTTTTTT

size: -
D: -
J: TRBJ2-7
V: TRBV6-1
CDR3: CASSESRWAAGYEQYF
DNA: TGTGCCAGCAGTGAAAGTCGTTGGGCAGCGGGTTACGAGCAGTACTTC

size: -
D: -
J: TRBJ1-2
V: TRBV11-2
CDR3: CASSPEGPTFYGYTF
DNA: TGTGCCAGCAGCCCCGAAGGACCGACCTTCTATGGCTACACCTTC

size: -
D: -
J: TRBJ2-1
V: TRBV5-5
CDR3: CASSHRAYNEQFF
DNA: TGTGCCAGCAGCCACAGGGCCTACAATGAGCAGTTCTTC

size: -
D: -
J: TRBJ2-2
V: TRBV14
CDR3: CASSRGAGELFF
DNA: TGTGCCAGCAGCCGGGGGGCCGGGGAGCTGTTTTTT

size: -
D: TRBD2
J: TRBJ2-1
V: TRBV15
CDR3: CATSRDPSGSRNEQFF
DNA: TGTGCCACCAGCAGAGATCCCAGCGGGAGTAGGAATGAGCAGTTCTTC

size: few
D: TRBD1
J: TRBJ2-4
V: TRBV7-9
CDR3: CASSFGTGSNIQYF
DNA: TGTGCCAGCAGCTTCGGGACAGGGAGTAACATTCAGTACTTC

size: -
D: -
J: TRBJ2-7
V: TRBV6-4
CDR3: CASPTETYEQYF
DNA: TGTGCCAGCCCGACTGAGACCTACGAGCAGTACTTC

size: -
D: -
J: TRBJ1-2
V: TRBV30
CDR3: CAWSVGYGSTNYGYTF
DNA: TGTGCCTGGAGTGTAGGGTACGGCAGTACTAACTATGGCTACACCTTC

size: -
D: TRBD2
J: TRBJ2-1
V: TRBV7-8
CDR3: CASSNPGLASFSYNEQFF
DNA: TGTGCCAGCAGCAATCCGGGACTAGCGAGCTTTTCCTACAATGAGCAGTTCTTC

size: -
D: TRBD2
J: TRBJ2-1
V: TRBV29-1
CDR3: CSVEVAGGGYNEQFF
DNA: TGCAGCGTTGAGGTGGCGGGAGGGGGGTACAATGAGCAGTTCTTC

size: -
D: TRBD1
J: TRBJ1-2
V: TRBV7-6
CDR3: CASSLAPGQGADGYTF
DNA: TGTGCCAGCAGCTTAGCCCCGGGACAGGGGGCGGATGGCTACACCTTC

size: -
D: -
J: TRBJ2-1
V: TRBV25-1
CDR3: CASFSLTNEQFF
DNA: TGTGCCAGCTTCTCCCTTACTAATGAGCAGTTCTTC

size: few
D: -
J: TRBJ1-1
V: TRBV9
CDR3: CASSEGPSTEAFF
DNA: TGTGCCAGCTCCGAGGGGCCGAGCACTGAAGCTTTCTTT

size: -
D: -
J: TRBJ1-1
V: TRBV7-9
CDR3: CASSLRARESREAFF
DNA: TGTGCCAGCAGCTTAAGGGCCAGGGAATCCCGTGAAGCTTTCTTT

size: -
D: -
J: TRBJ1-1
V: TRBV5-6
CDR3: CASSLGGGAEAFF
DNA: TGTGCCAGCAGCTTGGGGGGCGGCGCTGAAGCTTTCTTT

size: -
D: -
J: TRBJ1-6
V: TRBV30
CDR3: CAWSCNCYNSPLHF
DNA: TGTGCCTGGAGTTGCAACTGCTATAATTCACCCCTCCACTTT

size: -
D: -
J: TRBJ2-7
V: TRBV11-2
CDR3: CASSPPPRTAEQYF
DNA: TGTGCCAGCAGCCCACCTCCCCGGACAGCCGAGCAGTACTTC

size: -
D: -
J: TRBJ2-7
V: TRBV5-4
CDR3: CASSPTRNRAWEEQYF
DNA: TGTGCCAGCAGCCCCACTAGGAACAGGGCTTGGGAGGAGCAGTACTTC

size: -
D: TRBD2
J: TRBJ2-1
V: TRBV7-9
CDR3: CASSTSGGIYNEQFF
DNA: TGTGCCAGCAGCACGAGCGGGGGAATCTACAATGAGCAGTTCTTC

size: once
D: TRBD1
J: TRBJ2-1
V: TRBV7-2
CDR3: CASKDRGANNEQFF
DNA: TGTGCCAGCAAGGACAGGGGGGCGAACAATGAGCAGTTCTTC

size: -
D: TRBD1
J: TRBJ2-7
V: TRBV27
CDR3: CASSSGTASYEQYF
DNA: TGTGCCAGCAGCTCCGGGACAGCCTCCTACGAGCAGTACTTC

size: -
D: -
J: TRBJ1-5
V: TRBV27
CDR3: CASSGEGNQPQHF
DNA: TGTGCCAGCTCGGGTGAAGGCAATCAGCCCCAGCATTTT

size: -
D: -
J: TRBJ2-1
V: TRBV5-1
CDR3: CASSLNGGNNEQFF
DNA: TGCGCCAGCAGCTTGAATGGGGGAAACAATGAGCAGTTCTTC

size: -
D: -
J: TRBJ1-2
V: TRBV4-2
CDR3: CASTRTVFYYGYTF
DNA: TGTGCCAGCACCAGGACGGTCTTCTACTATGGCTACACCTTC